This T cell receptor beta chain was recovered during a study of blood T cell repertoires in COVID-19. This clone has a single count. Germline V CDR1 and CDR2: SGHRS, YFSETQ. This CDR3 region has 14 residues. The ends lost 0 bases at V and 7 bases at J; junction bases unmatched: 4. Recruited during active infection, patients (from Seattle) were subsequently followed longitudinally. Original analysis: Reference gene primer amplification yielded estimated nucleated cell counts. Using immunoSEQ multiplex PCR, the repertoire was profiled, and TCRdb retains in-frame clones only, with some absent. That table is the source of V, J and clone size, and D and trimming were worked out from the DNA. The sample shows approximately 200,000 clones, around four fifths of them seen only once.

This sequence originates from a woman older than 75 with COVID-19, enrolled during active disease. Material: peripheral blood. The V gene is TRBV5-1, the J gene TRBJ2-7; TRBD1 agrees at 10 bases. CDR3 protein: CASSLGQGASEQYF. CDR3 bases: TGCGCCAGCAGCTTGGGACAGGGGGCGTCGGAGCAGTACTTC.